These 21 T cell receptor beta chains were all obtained from the same sample, sequenced in a study of cytomegalovirus exposure and HLA in healthy donors. Data came from immunoSEQ multiplex PCR; TCRdb stores just in-frame clones and leaves some out. This table holds some 170,000 clones, about nine tenths found once. Sequencing used PBMCs. The source of these receptors is a man younger than 30 in good health and CMV-seropositive.

The J gene is TRBJ2-7, the V gene TRBV12-5; no clear D. Per germline, CDR1 LGHNT and CDR2 FRNRAP. The CDR3 length is 13 residues. V lost 4 bases and J lost 4, with 11 bases in between. In nucleotides, the CDR3 is TGTGCTAGTGGTTCGCCGGGTTCATACGAGCAGTACTTC. It codes for CASGSPGSYEQYF. Variable domain in full (rest from reference TRBV12-5 and TRBJ2-7): DARVTQTPRHKVTEMGQEVTMRCQPILGHNTVFWYRQTMMQGLELLAYFRNRAPLDDSGMPKDRFSAEMPDATLATLKIQPSEPRDSAVYFCASGSPGSYEQYFGPGTRLTVT.

The V call is TRBV6-6, the J call TRBJ1-5; possible D gene TRBD1, 5 bases. CDR1 and CDR2 from the germline V gene are MNHNY and SVGAGI (reference sequence). CDR3 length equals 16 residues. With 1 base removed from V and 4 bases from J, the gap between germline ends came to 14 bases. The CDR3 DNA sequence: TGTGCCAGCAGTTACTTAGGGGCAGGGTGGAATCAGCCCCAGCATTTT. Its protein product is CASSYLGAGWNQPQHF.

A single count supports this clone. The chain couples TRBV28 to TRBJ1-5; D is uncertain. V was clipped by 0 bases and J by 2 bases, with 23 bases between them. Germline V gene sequence: CDR1 MDHEN, CDR2 SYDVKM. The CDR3 has 20 amino acids. For the CDR3, the DNA is TGTGCCAGCAGTTTATGGGGTTTAGTCGGCGGGCCGGCGGGCAATCAGCCCCAGCATTTT. Its translation is CASSLWGLVGGPAGNQPQHF.

CDR3 sequence reads: CAWSLHRYGLGLFF. CDR3 DNA sequence: TGTGCCTGGAGCCTACACCGGTATGGGCTTGGACTGTTTTTT. The chain has TRBV30 and TRBJ1-4; no definite D call. V gave up 3 bases and J gave up 13 bases, with 21 bases separating them. The CDR3 length is 14 residues. CDR1 and CDR2 from the germline V gene are GTSNPN and SVGIG (reference sequence).

The chain combines TRBV9 with TRBJ1-2; a weak D match, TRBD1 (5 bases). The CDR3 sequence is 15 residues long. V was shortened by 3 bases and J by 4 bases, with 16 bases between the two germline ends. From germline, CDR1 is SGDLS and CDR2 YYNGEE. CDR3 nucleotide sequence: TGTGCCAGCAGCGGTTGGGACTCGCGAACCTATGGCTACACCTTC. Translation: CASSGWDSRTYGYTF. The whole variable domain, filled in from reference TRBV9 and TRBJ1-2, reads DSGVTQTPKHLITATGQRVTLRCSPRSGDLSVYWYQQSLDQGLQFLIQYYNGEERAKGNILERFSAQQFPDLHSELNLSSLELGDSALYFCASSGWDSRTYGYTFGSGTRLTVV.

This clone came up once. The V call is TRBV2, the J call TRBJ2-3; D unclear. Germline-derived CDR1 and CDR2 are SNHLY and FYNNEI. The CDR3 has 13 residues. V was pared by 5 bases and J by 0 bases, with 6 bases between. CDR3 in amino acids: CASSLDSTDTQYF. The DNA for the CDR3 is TGTGCCAGCAGTCTAGACAGCACAGATACGCAGTATTTT.

J is TRBJ2-7 and V is TRBV27; D is possibly TRBD2 (7 bases). The CDR3 loop spans 13 amino acids. Per germline, CDR1 MNHEY and CDR2 SMNVEV (reference sequence). The V end lost 6 bases, the J end lost 5 bases, and 14 bases lay between the germline ends. CDR3 residues: CASRGGRADEQYF. Here the CDR3 DNA reads TGTGCCAGCAGAGGGGGGAGGGCCGACGAGCAGTACTTC.

CDR3 sequence (DNA): TGCGCCAGCAGCTTCAGGGGCACTGAAGCTTTCTTT. This codes for CASSFRGTEAFF. The rearrangement links TRBV4-3 to TRBJ1-1, with D tentatively TRBD1 (6 bases). The germline V gene encodes CDR1 LGHNA and CDR2 YSLEER. V was shortened by 5 bases and J by 4 bases, with 8 bases between the two germline ends. The CDR3 has 12 residues.

The chain has TRBV7-9 and TRBJ2-7, with 8 bases fitting TRBD2. Germline CDR1 reads SEHNR; CDR2 reads FQNEAQ (reference sequence). This CDR3 spans 14 amino acids. Trimming took 3 bases from V and 3 from J; bases not matched to a gene: 4. CDR3 nucleotide sequence: TGTGCCAGCAGCTTGGCGGGGGGCAACTACGAGCAGTACTTC. It encodes CASSLAGGNYEQYF.

This chain uses TRBV5-1 with TRBJ1-2; 7 nucleotides line up with TRBD1. Germline CDR1 is SGHRS and CDR2 is YFSETQ. V dropped 4 bases and J dropped 3; count of bases not matched to a gene: 3. The CDR3 loop spans 13 amino acids. CDR3: CASSAGTDYGYTF. Written as DNA, the CDR3 is TGCGCCAGCAGCGCTGGGACAGACTATGGCTACACCTTC.

This clone was seen more than once but under ten times. The chain joins TRBV6-1 to TRBJ2-1, with D tentatively TRBD1 (5 bases). The CDR3 spans 13 residues. The germline gives CDR1 MNHNS, CDR2 SASEGT. V lost 8 bases and J 0 bases, leaving 8 bases between the germline ends. As DNA, the CDR3 is TGTGCCAGCCGGACATACTCCTACAATGAGCAGTTCTTC. This encodes CASRTYSYNEQFF.

The genes are TRBV28 and TRBJ2-7; TRBD2 is a possible D gene (5 bases). V gave up 9 bases and J gave up 4 bases, with 16 bases separating them. CDR1 and CDR2 from the germline V gene are MDHEN and SYDVKM. The CDR3 is made up of 13 amino acids. DNA of the CDR3: TGTGCCAGTCAAGCCGGGAACCTATACGAGCAGTACTTC. It specifies CASQAGNLYEQYF.

The chain links TRBV7-2 to TRBJ1-5, with D possibly being TRBD1 (6 bases). The ends were cut back, 1 base at V and 3 bases at J, with 10 bases in the middle. CDR1 and CDR2 from the germline V gene are SGHTA and FQGNSA. The CDR3 has 15 residues. For the CDR3, the DNA is TGTGCCAGCAGCTTAGGGGGGGGCAACAATCAGCCCCAGCATTTT. Protein product: CASSLGGGNNQPQHF.

This chain links TRBV6-5 with TRBJ1-2; D is unclear. The CDR3 has 13 residues. The V end was cut by 0 bases, the J end by 11 bases, with 13 bases between. The germline gives CDR1 MNHEY, CDR2 SVGAGI. The CDR3 region has the DNA TGTGCCAGCAGTTACTCTGCCCTATCGGTGTACACCTTC. It specifies CASSYSALSVYTF.

The chain recombines TRBV7-9 with TRBJ1-2; D gene uncertain. Germline CDR1 is SEHNR and CDR2 is FQNEAQ (reference sequence). The CDR3 extends over 14 amino acids. Trimming pared 5 bases from V and 0 bases from J, leaving 10 bases between. Here the CDR3 DNA reads TGTGCCAGCAGCCGGACCGGGGCTAACTATGGCTACACCTTC. Amino acid sequence: CASSRTGANYGYTF. The full variable domain, in which reference TRBV7-9 and TRBJ1-2 provide the parts outside the CDR3, is DTGVSQNPRHKITKRGQNVTFRCDPISEHNRLYWYRQTLGQGPEFLTYFQNEAQLEKSRLLSDRFSAERPKGSFSTLEIQRTEQGDSAMYLCASSRTGANYGYTFGSGTRLTVV.

The CDR3 protein is CSVGGDTDTQYF. CDR3 bases: TGCAGCGTTGGAGGCGACACAGATACGCAGTATTTT. V usage is TRBV29-1 and J usage is TRBJ2-3; the D is unclear. Germline CDR1 and CDR2: SQVTM and ANQGSEA. V was clipped by 4 bases and J by 2 bases, with 7 bases between them. CDR3 length: 12 residues.

V usage is TRBV28 and J usage is TRBJ2-7, with TRBD2 matching over 10 bases. The germline gives CDR1 MDHEN, CDR2 SYDVKM. The trim removed 3 bases at V and 3 bases at J, leaving 5 bases unmatched. This CDR3 has 15 amino acids. The CDR3 protein is CASSFLGTSVYEQYF. CDR3 nucleotides: TGTGCCAGCAGTTTCCTCGGGACTAGCGTCTACGAGCAGTACTTC.

In its sample, this clone was seen once. The gene calls are TRBV6-5 and TRBJ1-2; unclear D gene. The CDR3 is 15 residues long. Between the trimmed V and J ends, which lost 6 bases and 8 bases, there was a span of 22 bases. CDR1 is MNHEY and CDR2 is SVGAGI in the germline V gene. CDR3 nucleotide sequence: TGTGCCAGCAGGAGGATCGATCATTTAGCTGGCGGCTACACCTTC. It codes for CASRRIDHLAGGYTF.

J is TRBJ2-1 and V is TRBV6-6; a weak D match, TRBD2 (6 bases). In germline, CDR1 is MNHNY, CDR2 SVGAGI (reference sequence). V lost 0 bases, J lost 4 bases, and 13 bases lay in between. CDR3 size: 16 residues. The DNA for the CDR3 is TGTGCCAGCAGTTACTCAACGGGAGAGGGGTACAATGAGCAGTTCTTC. Translation gives CASSYSTGEGYNEQFF.

The chain joins TRBV6-5 to TRBJ1-2; 7 bases are shared with TRBD1. The CDR3 extends over 16 amino acids. Trimming removed 4 bases from V and 6 bases from J; junction bases left unmatched: 14. CDR1 and CDR2 from the germline V gene are MNHEY and SVGAGI. The CDR3 here is CASSSAYTGAKNGYTF. Here the CDR3 DNA reads TGTGCCAGCAGTTCAGCTTACACAGGGGCGAAGAATGGCTACACCTTC.

This rearrangement joins TRBV7-8 to TRBJ1-2; weak D call: TRBD1 (5 bases). Trimming shortened V by 1 base and J by 1 base, and 7 bases separated the two germline ends. From germline, CDR1 is SGHVS and CDR2 FQNEAQ. The length of the CDR3 is 14 residues. The CDR3 here is CASSLDGGNYGYTF. CDR3 nucleotide sequence: TGTGCCAGCAGCTTAGACGGGGGTAACTATGGCTACACCTTC.